This TCR beta chain was sequenced for a study of blood T cell repertoires in COVID-19. Study-wide context: Samples taken during acute and convalescent COVID-19 were collected in the United States, Italy and Spain. Nucleic acid was either cDNA or gDNA, and it came from T cells, B-cell-depleted T cells, or PBMCs.

A few counts support this clone. As processed by the authors: How many nucleated cells were present was estimated from reference gene primer amplification. The protocol was immunoSEQ multiplex PCR, while the TCRdb copy is restricted to in-frame clones and leaves out a portion. V, J and clone size reflect that table, while D and trimming were determined from the DNA. Of 70,000 to 90,000 clones detected, around 80% appear once; the ten largest clones hold about 10%. The specimen sequenced was peripheral blood. This TCR was sampled from a man in his 70s with acute or convalescent COVID-19.

The CDR3, as DNA: TGTGCCAGCAGTCGACAGGATGGAACTAATGAAAAACTGTTTTTT. The encoded protein is CASSRQDGTNEKLFF. The V and J genes are TRBV11-1 and TRBJ1-4; D possibly corresponds to TRBD1 (6 bases). CDR3 length: 15 amino acids. V was trimmed by 6 bases and J by 1 base, leaving 12 bases between them. Germline values: CDR1 SGHAT, CDR2 FQDESV (reference sequence).